This TCR beta chain was found in a study of graft-versus-host responses after intestinal transplantation. Across the whole study: Among the recipients, transplants were multivisceral, liver-intestinal, or isolated intestinal. All recipients were given anti-thymocyte globulin induction, and tacrolimus and steroids were then administered for around three years.

The V gene's germline CDR1 is SGHTS and CDR2 YDEGEE. The CDR3 is 12 residues long. V was cut by 3 bases and J by 4 bases, with 8 bases left in between. In the case of this clone: The target antigen is unknown.

The assay was immunoSEQ multiplex PCR, and TCRdb's table has in-frame clones only and misses some. In the table there are about 94,000 clones, around 90% of which are singletons. The source of this sequence is a human donor who received an intestinal transplant. Sequenced here: unstimulated CD8+ T cells sorted from spleen or lymph node cells, sampled before intestinal transplant. The chain recombines TRBV5-8 with TRBJ2-7; tentative D call: TRBD2 (5 bases). In DNA, the CDR3 is TGTGCCAGCAGCTCCTGGAGGTACGAGCAGTACTTC. This encodes CASSSWRYEQYF.